The clone carrying this T cell receptor (beta chain) qualifies as medium-sized (0.01 to 0.1%). Antigen unknown. This sample is drawn from a study of neurological immune-mediated disorders. Overall study findings and caveats: There were no CDR3 amino acid sequences shared by expanded clones across subjects, a result suggesting private repertoires in all groups. When grouped phylogenetically, the repertoires of 18 of the 34 multiple sclerosis patients fell together in one related-CDR3 cluster, which is a possible signature. HTLV-1-associated myelopathy showed the most TCR clonal expansion; multiple sclerosis the least, below healthy controls.

Unsorted libraries came from 2 million PBMCs stored at -80 °C. With 7 bases removed from V and 9 bases from J, the gap between germline ends came to 24 bases. The CDR3 runs to 15 residues. Germline V gene sequence: CDR1 MNHEY, CDR2 SVGAGI. TCRdb analysed the 5' RACE reads with MiXCR anew, one entry per CDR3 protein. Altogether about 35,000 distinct CDR3 sequences are present, 3% to 4.5% being singletons, with the ten largest covering around 2%. The sequenced sample was PBMCs. The chain joins TRBV6-5 to TRBJ1-1; a weak D match, TRBD1 (6 bases). The source of this sequence is a man under 40 with multiple sclerosis. The CDR3 bases are TGTGCCAGCACCGAAACCCCGACAGGCAGAGTAAAAGCTTTCTTT. It is translated as CASTETPTGRVKAFF.